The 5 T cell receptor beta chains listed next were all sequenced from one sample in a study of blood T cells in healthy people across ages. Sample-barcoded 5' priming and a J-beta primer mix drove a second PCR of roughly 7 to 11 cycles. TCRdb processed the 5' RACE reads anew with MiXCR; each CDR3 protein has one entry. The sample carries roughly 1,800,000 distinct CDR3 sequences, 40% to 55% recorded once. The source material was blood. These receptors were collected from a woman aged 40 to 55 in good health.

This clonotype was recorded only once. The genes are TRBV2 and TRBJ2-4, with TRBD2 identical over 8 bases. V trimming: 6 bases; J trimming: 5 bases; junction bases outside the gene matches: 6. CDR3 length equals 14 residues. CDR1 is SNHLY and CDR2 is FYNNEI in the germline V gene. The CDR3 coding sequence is TGTGCCAGCAGACTCAGCGGGGGTCAAAACATTCAGTACTTC. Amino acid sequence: CASRLSGGQNIQYF.

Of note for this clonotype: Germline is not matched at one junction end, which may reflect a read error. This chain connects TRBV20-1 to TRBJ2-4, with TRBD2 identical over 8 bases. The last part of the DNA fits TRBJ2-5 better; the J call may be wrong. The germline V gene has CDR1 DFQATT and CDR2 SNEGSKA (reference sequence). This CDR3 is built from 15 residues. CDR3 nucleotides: TGCAGTACTAGAGATGTAGCGGGGTATCAAGAGACCCAGTACTTC. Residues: CSTRDVAGYQETQYF.

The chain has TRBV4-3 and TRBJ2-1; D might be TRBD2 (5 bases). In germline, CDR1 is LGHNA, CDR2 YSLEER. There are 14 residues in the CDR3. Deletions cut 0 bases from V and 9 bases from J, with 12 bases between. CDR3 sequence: CASSQERRSREQFF. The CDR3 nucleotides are TGCGCCAGCAGCCAAGAGAGGAGGAGCCGTGAGCAGTTCTTC.

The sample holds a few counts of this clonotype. CDR3 DNA: TGCAGCCAGCTAGATGGAGTATCTCTACAAGAGACCCAGTACTTC. Protein: CSQLDGVSLQETQYF. The chain recombines TRBV20-1 with TRBJ2-5; D ambiguous. Germline CDR1 and CDR2: DFQATT and SNEGSKA (reference sequence). The CDR3 sequence is 15 residues long.

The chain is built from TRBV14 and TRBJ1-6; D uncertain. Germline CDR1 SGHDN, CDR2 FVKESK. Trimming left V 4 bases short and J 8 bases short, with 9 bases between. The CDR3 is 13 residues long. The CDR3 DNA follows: TGTGCCAGCAGCCTTCATGCCGATTCACCCCTCCACTTT. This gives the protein CASSLHADSPLHF.